The TCR beta chain described here comes from a study of tumor-infiltrating lymphocytes in localized non-small cell lung cancer. Study as a whole: From each patient, both tumor and uninvolved lung, non-adjacent to tumor, were sampled.

This clone is categorized as medium-sized (0.01 to 0.1%). Its antigen is as yet unknown. The method was immunoSEQ multiplex PCR; TCRdb's version includes in-frame clones alone and lacks a portion of them. The sample records 15,000 to 20,000 clones, 40% to 45% being singletons. Study-wide results and limits: Recurrence-free survival showed no association with tumor T-cell fraction. Compared with uninvolved lung, tumors showed higher T cell infiltration by TCRbeta sequencing. Not all patients were TCR sequenced, owing to tissue quantity.

Germline V gives CDR1 SGHTA, CDR2 FQGTGA. Trimming took 5 bases from V and 9 from J; bases not matched to a gene: 13. This CDR3 spans 15 amino acids. The receptor was derived from a human donor with non-small cell lung cancer. What was sequenced was lung tumor tissue. The V and J genes are TRBV7-3 and TRBJ2-1; 7 bases fit TRBD2. CDR3 coding DNA: TGTGCCAGCAGCCACGGGACTACTAACCGGGGTGAGCAGTTCTTC. Translation: CASSHGTTNRGEQFF. Using reference TRBV7-3 and TRBJ2-1 for the parts outside the CDR3, the full variable domain is GAGVSQTPSNKVTEKGKYVELRCDPISGHTALYWYRQSLGQGPEFLIYFQGTGAADDSGLPNDRFFAVRPEGSVSTLKIQRTERGDSAVYLCASSHGTTNRGEQFFGPGTRLTVL.